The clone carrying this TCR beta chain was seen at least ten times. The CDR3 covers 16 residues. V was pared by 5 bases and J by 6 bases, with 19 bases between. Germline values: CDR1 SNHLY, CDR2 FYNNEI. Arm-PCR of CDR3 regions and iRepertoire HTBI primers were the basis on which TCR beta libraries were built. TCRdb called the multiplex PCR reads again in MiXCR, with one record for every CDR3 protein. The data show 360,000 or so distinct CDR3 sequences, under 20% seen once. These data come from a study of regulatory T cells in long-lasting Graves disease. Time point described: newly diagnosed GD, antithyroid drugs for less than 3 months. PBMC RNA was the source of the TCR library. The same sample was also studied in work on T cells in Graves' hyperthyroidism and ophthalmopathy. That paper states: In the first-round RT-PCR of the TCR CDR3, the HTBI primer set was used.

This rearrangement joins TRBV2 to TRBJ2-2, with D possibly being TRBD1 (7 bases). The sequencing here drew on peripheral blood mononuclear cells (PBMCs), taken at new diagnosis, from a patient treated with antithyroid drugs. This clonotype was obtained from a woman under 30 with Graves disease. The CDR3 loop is CASSPDRVGSSGELFF. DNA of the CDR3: TGTGCCAGCAGTCCCGACAGGGTCGGGAGTTCCGGGGAGCTGTTTTTT. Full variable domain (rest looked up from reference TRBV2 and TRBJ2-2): EPEVTQTPSHQVTQMGQEVILRCVPISNHLYFYWYRQILGQKVEFLVSFYNNEISEKSEIFDDQFSVERPDGSNFTLKIRSTKLEDSAMYFCASSPDRVGSSGELFFGEGSRLTVL.